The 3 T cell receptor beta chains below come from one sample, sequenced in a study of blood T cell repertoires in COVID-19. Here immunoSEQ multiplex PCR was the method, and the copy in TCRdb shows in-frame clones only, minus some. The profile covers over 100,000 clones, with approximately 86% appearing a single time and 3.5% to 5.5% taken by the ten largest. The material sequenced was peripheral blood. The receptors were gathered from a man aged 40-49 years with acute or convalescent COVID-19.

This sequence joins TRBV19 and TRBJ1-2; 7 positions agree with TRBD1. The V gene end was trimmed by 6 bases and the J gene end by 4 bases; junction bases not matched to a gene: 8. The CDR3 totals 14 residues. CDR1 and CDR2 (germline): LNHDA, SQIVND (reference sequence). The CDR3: CASSWQGVFYGYTF. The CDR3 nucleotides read TGTGCCAGTAGCTGGCAGGGGGTCTTCTATGGCTACACCTTC.

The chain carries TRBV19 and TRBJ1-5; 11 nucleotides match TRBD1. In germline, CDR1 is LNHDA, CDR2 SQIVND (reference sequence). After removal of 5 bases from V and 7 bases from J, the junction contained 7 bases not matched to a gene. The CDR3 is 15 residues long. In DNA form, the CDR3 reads TGTGCCAGTAGTCGGACAGGGGGCATCGAACAGCCCCAGCATTTT. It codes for CASSRTGGIEQPQHF. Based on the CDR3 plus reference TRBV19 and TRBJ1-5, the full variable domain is DGGITQSPKYLFRKEGQNVTLSCEQNLNHDAMYWYRQDPGQGLRLIYYSQIVNDFQKGDIAEGYSVSREKKESFPLTVTSAQKNPTAFYLCASSRTGGIEQPQHFGDGTRLSIL.

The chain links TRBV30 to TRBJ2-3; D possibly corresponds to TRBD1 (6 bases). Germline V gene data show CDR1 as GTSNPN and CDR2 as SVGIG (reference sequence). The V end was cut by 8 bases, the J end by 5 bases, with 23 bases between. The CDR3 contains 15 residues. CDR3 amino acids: CARSLGPRGKDTQYF. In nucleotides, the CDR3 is TGTGCCCGGTCCTTAGGACCAAGGGGGAAAGATACGCAGTATTTT.